This entry describes one T cell receptor beta chain. No antigen is known for it. CDR3 size: 11 residues. V was clipped by 7 bases and J by 14 bases; unmatched bases: 7. Germline V gives CDR1 MNHEY, CDR2 SVGEGT. The data belong to a study of naive and memory T cell subsets. Study conclusions and caveats: Over 95% of naive TCR sequences appeared only once after error correction, unlike memory subsets. In CD4 and CD8 cells, diversity dropped from naive through EMRA.

An equimolar mix of two oligonucleotides served as the beta constant-region primer for TRBC1 and TRBC2. Four rounds of PCR amplified the ligated cDNA using nested alpha and beta constant-region primers plus SP2. An oligonucleotide with the SP2 primer and a 12-nucleotide UMI was ligated to the cDNA 3' end. In TCRdb, the UMI-ligation and nested PCR reads were re-called with MiXCR into one record per CDR3 protein. The data contain over 100,000 distinct CDR3 sequences, around 35% of them singletons. The chain is built from TRBV6-2 or TRBV6-3 and TRBJ2-1; 8 bases align to TRBD1. This clonotype was obtained from a human donor in good health. Sequencing input: central memory CD4+ T cells from blood. CDR3 sequence reads: CASKNRGTEFF. The DNA of the CDR3 is TGTGCCAGCAAGAACAGGGGGACCGAGTTCTTC.